This passage covers 8 T cell receptor beta chains from one sample sequenced in a study of identical twins. TCRdb reprocessed the 5' RACE reads via MiXCR and lists one record per CDR3 protein. The data show roughly 1,500,000 distinct CDR3 sequences, with roughly a third seen just once and approximately 0.25% held by the top ten. The source material was cord blood. The receptors derive from a newborn girl in good health.

This clonotype was recorded a few times. This sequence joins TRBV7-9 and TRBJ1-1; possibly TRBD1 for D (5 bases). The V and J ends lost 4 bases and 3 bases respectively, with 15 bases between them. Germline V gene data show CDR1 as SEHNR and CDR2 as FQNEAQ (reference sequence). This CDR3 is built from 15 residues. This CDR3 is CASSSHGDSYTEAFF. The CDR3 region has the DNA TGTGCCAGCAGCTCCCATGGGGACTCCTACACTGAAGCTTTCTTT.

This clonotype appeared a few times. The V gene is TRBV25-1, the J gene TRBJ2-7; 7 bases agree with TRBD2. With 1 base clipped from V and 0 bases from J, the junction kept 3 bases outside the gene matches. There are 15 residues in the CDR3. Germline CDR1 is MGHDK and CDR2 is SYGVNS. In DNA form, the CDR3 reads TGTGCCAGCAGTGAATCCGGGACTATCTCCTACGAGCAGTACTTC. Translated, it gives CASSESGTISYEQYF.

A few counts support this clonotype. The V and J genes are TRBV4-1 and TRBJ2-7; perhaps TRBD1 as D (6 bases). Germline V gene lookup returns CDR1 MGHRA and CDR2 YSYEKL. CDR3 length: 13 residues. Trimming stripped 3 bases from V and 3 bases from J, with 9 bases between. CDR3 in amino acids: CASSHVRGYEQYF. DNA of the CDR3: TGCGCCAGCAGCCATGTCAGGGGCTACGAGCAGTACTTC.

This sequence joins TRBV20-1 and TRBJ1-4, with 7 bases identical to TRBD1. This CDR3 has 16 residues. V lost 7 bases and J lost 5; bases outside the gene matches: 16. Germline values: CDR1 DFQATT, CDR2 SNEGSKA (reference sequence). CDR3 sequence (DNA): TGCAGTGTTCCATCCCTGAACAGGGGCCTAAATGAAAAACTGTTTTTT. Protein sequence: CSVPSLNRGLNEKLFF.

This clonotype turned up a few times. The chain recombines TRBV24-1 with TRBJ2-5; 8 nucleotides agree with TRBD1. Germline-derived CDR1 and CDR2 are KGHDR and SFDVKD. The CDR3 extends over 13 amino acids. Germline trimming cut 4 bases from V and 5 bases from J; bases unmatched to any gene: 2. CDR3: CATSERQGETQYF. The CDR3 DNA follows: TGTGCCACCAGTGAAAGACAGGGGGAGACCCAGTACTTC.

DNA of the CDR3: TGCAGTGCTGTGGGACTAGCGGGGGGGTACAATGAGCAGTACTTC. This encodes CSAVGLAGGYNEQYF. The chain joins TRBV20-1 to TRBJ2-1; 16 bases map to TRBD2. The J call may not be correct, given that the DNA end is closer to TRBJ2-7. The CDR3 runs to 15 residues. CDR1 is DFQATT, CDR2 SNEGSKA, per germline (reference sequence).

A few counts support this clonotype. The chain has TRBV20-1 and TRBJ2-1; D might be TRBD2 (6 bases). The V end was cut by 6 bases, the J end by 7 bases, with 19 bases between. The CDR3 consists of 14 residues. The germline V gene has CDR1 DFQATT and CDR2 SNEGSKA (reference sequence). The CDR3 region is CSARRGGGVNEQFF. The CDR3 nucleotides read TGCAGTGCCCGGAGGGGAGGTGGGGTTAATGAGCAGTTCTTC.

The chain carries TRBV3-1 and TRBJ1-2; 9 bases align to TRBD1. Germline CDR1 LGHDT, CDR2 YNNKEL (reference sequence). The CDR3 runs 15 residues. The V segment lost 2 bases and the J segment 8 bases; nucleotides outside the gene matches: 9. The CDR3 sequence: CASSQPGTGIGGYTF. The CDR3 DNA reads TGTGCCAGCAGCCAACCCGGGACAGGGATAGGGGGCTACACCTTC.